A selection of T cell receptor beta chains follows, all from one sample in a study of tumor-infiltrating lymphocytes in oesophageal squamous cell carcinoma. Using its own MiXCR run on the PCR reads, TCRdb lists one record per CDR3 protein. The sample contains about 15,000 distinct CDR3 sequences, around half of which appear only once. The sample consisted of esophageal tumor tissue. These receptors came from a female donor with esophageal squamous cell carcinoma. The CDR3 runs from the conserved cysteine through the conserved F or W. A D gene is named only where the DNA matches it firmly. The size of a clone is reported for some rows only, either as once, few or many, or as a class for expanded clones.

abundance	d_gene	j_gene	v_gene	CDR3aa	CDR3nt
.	TRBD1	TRBJ2-2	TRBV7-6	CASSPGTVHTGELFF	TGTGCTAGCAGCCCGGGGACAGTTCACACCGGGGAGCTGTTTTTT
many	.	TRBJ2-2	TRBV10-2	CASRTTENTGELFF	TGCGCCAGTAGAACAACAGAGAACACCGGGGAGCTGTTTTTT
.	TRBD2	TRBJ2-7	TRBV6-4	CASSETSGGTDTQYF	TGTGCCAGCAGCGAGACTAGCGGGGGGACAGATACGCAGTACTTC
.	TRBD1	TRBJ2-7	TRBV7-3	CASSLGTGAYEQYF	TGTGCCAGCAGCTTGGGGACAGGAGCCTACGAGCAGTACTTC
.	.	TRBJ2-5	TRBV12-3/TRBV12-4	CASRSTGKQYF	TGTGCCAGCAGGTCCACGGGGAAGCAGTACTTC
large	.	TRBJ2-5	TRBV7-9	CASSLGYGEETQYF	TGTGCCAGCAGCTTAGGGTACGGGGAAGAGACCCAGTACTTC
.	.	TRBJ1-2	TRBV19	CASSMGGDGGYTF	TGTGCCAGTAGTATGGGTGGGGACGGTGGCTACACCTTC
.	.	TRBJ1-1	TRBV5-1	CASSLASTMNTEAFF	TGCGCCAGCAGCTTGGCTAGCACCATGAACACTGAAGCTTTCTTT
.	.	TRBJ2-7	TRBV7-8	CASSRDGQSSYNEQYF	TGTGCCAGCAGCCGGGACGGTCAGAGCTCCTACAATGAGCAGTACTTC
.	TRBD1	TRBJ2-2	TRBV7-4	CASTVQGANTGELFF	TGTGCCAGCACCGTACAGGGGGCGAACACCGGGGAGCTGTTTTTT
.	.	TRBJ2-4	TRBV7-6	CASSQGGDEQYF	TGTGCCAGCAGCCAGGGGGGGGATGAGCAGTACTTC
many	TRBD2	TRBJ2-3	TRBV5-1	CASSLGDSGRGMGTQYF	TGCGCCAGCAGCTTGGGGGATAGCGGGAGAGGCATGGGTACGCAGTATTTT
.	TRBD1	TRBJ1-5	TRBV7-8	CASSLSGQQGQPQHF	TGTGCCAGCAGCTTATCGGGACAGCAAGGTCAGCCCCAGCATTTT
many	TRBD2	TRBJ2-1	TRBV7-9	CASSSIPGLEEQFF	TGTGCCAGCAGCTCTATTCCGGGACTAGAAGAGCAGTTCTTC
.	.	TRBJ2-5	TRBV6-1	CASSEGLGAVETQYF	TGTGCCAGCAGTGAAGGCTTAGGAGCGGTAGAGACCCAGTACTTC
once	TRBD1	TRBJ2-2	TRBV6-6	CASNLGTGVYTGELFF	TGTGCCAGCAACCTTGGGACAGGTGTATACACCGGGGAGCTGTTTTTT
many	.	TRBJ2-2	TRBV7-9	CASSLATGELFF	TGTGCCAGCAGCTTAGCCACCGGGGAGCTGTTTTTT
.	.	TRBJ2-3	TRBV7-3	CASSLTRADTQYF	TGTGCCAGCAGCTTAACGCGAGCAGATACGCAGTATTTT
.	.	TRBJ2-2	TRBV7-9	CASSFPGQELFF	TGTGCCAGCAGCTTCCCGGGACAGGAGCTGTTTTTT
many	.	TRBJ2-3	TRBV19	CASSRQRGYTDTQYF	TGTGCCAGTAGTCGACAACGGGGGTACACAGATACGCAGTATTTT
.	.	TRBJ2-2	TRBV18	CASSPGAVSNTGELFF	TGTGCCAGCTCACCAGGAGCTGTTTCGAACACCGGGGAGCTGTTTTTT
.	.	TRBJ2-1	TRBV6-8	CASSYSSVPYNEQFF	TGTGCCAGCAGTTACTCGAGCGTCCCGTACAATGAGCAGTTCTTC
.	.	TRBJ2-5	TRBV11-1	CASSPRLGMAQYF	TGTGCCAGCAGCCCGAGGCTAGGGATGGCCCAGTACTTC
.	TRBD2	TRBJ2-4	TRBV11-2	CASSLVRTSGSWKNTGELYF	TGTGCCAGCAGCTTAGTTCGAACTAGCGGGAGCTGGAAGAACACCGGGGAGCTGTACTTC
many	.	TRBJ1-4	TRBV28	CASRRPRRTGGEKLFF	TGTGCCAGCAGACGCCCCAGAAGGACGGGAGGTGAAAAACTGTTTTTT
medium-sized	.	TRBJ2-2	TRBV7-2	CASSLARTNTGELFF	TGTGCCAGCAGCTTAGCCAGGACGAACACCGGGGAGCTGTTTTTT
.	.	TRBJ1-5	TRBV28	CASTEVGARVNQPQHF	TGTGCCAGCACTGAGGTGGGGGCGAGGGTCAATCAGCCCCAGCATTTT
.	TRBD2	TRBJ2-7	TRBV7-6	CASSPKTSGGVYEQYF	TGTGCCAGCAGCCCGAAGACTAGCGGGGGGGTCTACGAGCAGTACTTC
.	.	TRBJ2-5	TRBV6-6	CASIRAVGETQYF	TGTGCCAGCATTCGAGCGGTCGGGGAGACCCAGTACTTC
.	.	TRBJ2-4	TRBV28	CASRGRSAGEREQYF	TGTGCCAGCAGGGGGCGCTCGGCTGGTGAACGTGAGCAGTACTTC
many	.	TRBJ2-7	TRBV7-2	CASSLMGGPYEQYF	TGTGCCAGCAGCTTAATGGGGGGACCCTACGAGCAGTACTTC
once	TRBD1	TRBJ1-1	TRBV28	CASSSGQGDTEAFF	TGTGCCAGCAGCTCTGGACAGGGGGACACTGAAGCTTTCTTT
many	TRBD2	TRBJ2-5	TRBV12-3/TRBV12-4	CASSPRTSGTQYF	TGTGCCAGCAGCCCTAGGACTAGCGGGACCCAGTACTTC
few	.	TRBJ2-1	TRBV7-2	CASSLGGVVAYNEQFF	TGTGCCAGCAGCTTAGGAGGGGTAGTGGCCTACAATGAGCAGTTCTTC
.	.	TRBJ1-3	TRBV7-2	CASSLAGAGNTIYF	TGTGCCAGCAGCTTGGCGGGGGCTGGAAACACCATATATTTT
.	.	TRBJ2-3	TRBV7-3	CASSPPGTDTQYF	TGTGCCAGCAGCCCCCCTGGAACAGATACGCAGTATTTT
.	.	TRBJ2-1	TRBV7-6	CASSLGGYEQFF	TGTGCCAGCAGCTTGGGGGGCTATGAGCAGTTCTTC
.	.	TRBJ2-5	TRBV2	CASRGGGETQYF	TGTGCCAGTAGAGGGGGAGGGGAGACCCAGTACTTC
.	.	TRBJ2-7	TRBV7-8	CASSVPGASSYEQYF	TGTGCCAGCAGCGTACCGGGGGCTAGCTCCTACGAGCAGTACTTC
.	.	TRBJ2-1	TRBV5-6	CASSTWGIAYNEQFF	TGTGCCAGCAGCACCTGGGGGATCGCCTACAATGAGCAGTTCTTC
medium-sized	.	TRBJ2-2	TRBV19	CASSVLNTGELFF	TGTGCCAGTAGCGTACTTAACACCGGGGAGCTGTTTTTT
few	.	TRBJ2-1	TRBV7-2	CASSLVKGSYNEQFF	TGTGCCAGCAGCTTGGTAAAGGGCTCCTACAATGAGCAGTTCTTC
.	.	TRBJ2-5	TRBV5-1	CASKTSGQETQYF	TGCGCCAGCAAGACATCGGGTCAAGAGACCCAGTACTTC
.	TRBD1	TRBJ2-3	TRBV7-3	CASSSGTGTDTQYF	TGTGCCAGCAGTTCCGGGACAGGCACAGATACGCAGTATTTT
.	.	TRBJ2-7	TRBV6-1	CASSEEAGLNYEQYF	TGTGCCAGCAGTGAAGAGGCAGGTCTCAACTACGAGCAGTACTTC
medium-sized	.	TRBJ2-3	TRBV28	CASSLGGGTRLTDTQYF	TGTGCCAGCAGTTTAGGGGGGGGGACAAGGCTCACAGATACGCAGTATTTT
.	.	TRBJ2-5	TRBV6-1	CASSEAFGTTQETQYF	TGTGCCAGCAGTGAAGCGTTCGGGACAACCCAAGAGACCCAGTACTTC
.	.	TRBJ2-3	TRBV27	CASSSLGDLFTDTQYF	TGTGCCAGCAGTTCACTCGGGGATTTATTCACAGATACGCAGTATTTT
.	.	TRBJ2-7	TRBV2	CASSFSGNYEQYF	TGTGCCAGCAGTTTTAGCGGAAACTACGAGCAGTACTTC
.	.	TRBJ2-1	TRBV7-2	CASSTPGGRYNEQFF	TGTGCCAGCAGCACCCCAGGCGGGCGGTACAATGAGCAGTTCTTC
.	TRBD1	TRBJ2-3	TRBV5-8	CASRTPGTGETDTQYF	TGTGCCAGCAGAACGCCCGGGACAGGGGAAACAGATACGCAGTATTTT
few	.	TRBJ2-3	TRBV7-6	CASSLGGISTDTQYF	TGTGCCAGCAGCTTAGGGGGGATTAGCACAGATACGCAGTATTTT
once	TRBD1	TRBJ2-1	TRBV7-2	CASRPTGTGLSEQFF	TGTGCCAGCAGGCCAACCGGGACAGGGCTTAGCGAGCAGTTCTTC
.	TRBD1	TRBJ2-3	TRBV18	CASSPPQGQGADTQYF	TGTGCCAGCTCACCACCCCAGGGACAGGGGGCAGATACGCAGTATTTT
once	TRBD1	TRBJ2-7	TRBV6-5	CASRPGTGGSYEQYF	TGTGCCAGCAGGCCCGGGACAGGGGGATCCTACGAGCAGTACTTC